The T cell receptor (beta chain) under discussion was sequenced for a study of control samples from healthy donors and cancer patients. V was clipped by 7 bases and J by 2 bases, with 14 bases between them. Germline CDR1 is MNHEY and CDR2 is SVGAGI. This CDR3 has 14 amino acids. This clone was seen just once. TCRdb keeps only in-frame clones here, not all; method: immunoSEQ multiplex PCR. The data contain around 68,000 clones, more than 80% of them singletons. The clonotype originates from a man between 60 and 75 years old in good health. The sample taken for sequencing was blood. The chain carries TRBV6-5 and TRBJ1-1, with TRBD1 as a possible D gene (6 bases). The CDR3: CASTRKGGNTEAFF. In nucleotides, the CDR3 is TGTGCCAGCACCCGCAAAGGGGGAAACACTGAAGCTTTCTTT.